The source of this T cell receptor beta chain is a study of OX40 agonist ivuxolimab in advanced cancers. The protocol was immunoSEQ multiplex PCR, while the TCRdb copy is restricted to in-frame clones and leaves out a portion. The repertoire holds some 25,000 clones, approximately 86% seen once, with 40% to 55% in the top ten. This TCR came from an adult with an advanced solid tumor such as melanoma, head and neck, liver or kidney cancer. The sequencing here drew on CD4+ or CD8+ T cells sorted from blood, taken in a trial of the OX40 agonist ivuxolimab.

CDR3 sequence (DNA): TGTGCCAGCATCCAGACTAGCGGGTGGGAAAATGAGCAGTTCTTC. Its protein product is CASIQTSGWENEQFF. The V call is TRBV11-2, the J call TRBJ2-1; 10 bases are a match to TRBD2. The CDR3 runs to 15 residues. V shed 7 bases, J shed 7 bases, and the junction held 10 bases outside the gene matches. Looked up from germline, CDR1 is SGHAT and CDR2 is FQNNGV. The full variable domain, completed using reference TRBV11-2 and TRBJ2-1, is EAGVAQSPRYKIIEKRQSVAFWCNPISGHATLYWYQQILGQGPKLLIQFQNNGVVDDSQLPKDRFSAERLKGVDSTLKIQPAKLEDSAVYLCASIQTSGWENEQFFGPGTRLTVL.